This T cell receptor (beta chain) appears in the sequencing data of a study of early T cells in non-severe SARS-CoV-2 infection. Study in general: Bulk RNA isolated from unsorted whole blood underwent sequencing; chains were not paired. Study outcomes and limitations: The VDJdb matching leaned toward anti-spike CD8 responses and overlooked private and CD4 specificities.

The germline V gene has CDR1 MNHEY and CDR2 SVGAGI. The CDR3 sequence is 18 residues long. Deletions cut 4 bases from V and 3 bases from J, with 23 bases between. Unique molecular identifier tags were affixed to discrete cDNA molecules. TCRdb ran MiXCR on the 5' RACE reads and lists one entry per CDR3 protein. The sample has some 66,000 distinct CDR3 sequences; roughly 9% are singletons. This clonotype has only a few counts. Its antigen remains unidentified. V is TRBV6-5 and J is TRBJ2-3; a possible D gene is TRBD2 (5 bases). The receptor's source is an adult who was a healthcare worker with PCR-confirmed SARS-CoV-2 infection or an uninfected control (not recorded which). Sequenced input: whole blood. The DNA of the CDR3 is TGTGCCAGCAGTTCTTGGACTCAACCCCCGGTAGGAACAGATACGCAGTATTTT. This translates into CASSSWTQPPVGTDTQYF.